These T cell receptor beta chains were read from a single sample in a study of cytomegalovirus exposure and HLA in healthy donors. Profiling relied on immunoSEQ multiplex PCR, and the TCRdb table lists in-frame clones only, not all of them. The repertoire consists of under 75,000 clones, with around four fifths occurring once and the leading ten covering about 3%. The sequencing input was PBMCs. Source of these receptors: a man aged 25 to 40 in good health and CMV-seronegative. CDR3s include the opening cysteine and the closing phenylalanine or tryptophan. D genes are given only for firm matches. The listing skips clone size in some rows; elsewhere it reads once, few, many or a size class.

>NA|TRBV5-1|NA|TRBJ1-3
TGCGCCAGCAGCTTGGAGCAGCGTGGAAACACCATATATTTT
CASSLEQRGNTIYF
>NA|TRBV7-8|NA|TRBJ2-3
TGTGCCAGCAGCTTAGCGCAGGGTAACACAGATACGCAGTATTTT
CASSLAQGNTDTQYF
>NA|TRBV5-1|NA|TRBJ2-5
TGCGCCAGCAGCTCGGACGGCGGGGTGGAGACCCAGTACTTC
CASSSDGGVETQYF
>NA|TRBV7-2|NA|TRBJ1-2
TGTGCCAGCAGCACGGGAACAGCCTATGGCTACACCTTC
CASSTGTAYGYTF
>NA|TRBV30|NA|TRBJ1-5
TGTGCCTGGAGTAGTGGGCAGAACAATCAGCCCCAGCATTTT
CAWSSGQNNQPQHF
>NA|TRBV10-3|NA|TRBJ2-7
TGTGCCATCAGTTCCCACAGGCCCCCCTACGAGCAGTACTTC
CAISSHRPPYEQYF
>NA|TRBV5-1|TRBD1|TRBJ1-1
TGCGCCAGCAGCCCCGGACAGGGGGCGTATTACACTGAAGCTTTCTTT
CASSPGQGAYYTEAFF
>NA|TRBV10-3|NA|TRBJ2-2
TGTGCCACGAGAGGCGGGACGCAAGACACCGGGGAGCTGTTTTTT
CATRGGTQDTGELFF
>NA|TRBV16|TRBD1|TRBJ1-1
TGTGCCAGCAGCCAGTCCGGACAGGGGATCGCTGAAGCTTTCTTT
CASSQSGQGIAEAFF
>NA|TRBV18|TRBD2|TRBJ2-5
TGTGCCAGCTCACCACCGTCAACTAGCGGGGGGTTTAGGACCCAGTACTTC
CASSPPSTSGGFRTQYF
>NA|TRBV5-1|NA|TRBJ2-2
TGCGCCAGCAGCTTCCAGGGATATACCGGGGAGCTGTTTTTT
CASSFQGYTGELFF
>few|TRBV18|NA|TRBJ2-1
TGTGCCAGCTCACCCGGCTCCTACAATGAGCAGTTCTTC
CASSPGSYNEQFF
>NA|TRBV28|NA|TRBJ1-5
TGTGCCAGCAGTTTCAGGTATAGCAATCAGCCCCAGCATTTT
CASSFRYSNQPQHF
>NA|TRBV28|NA|TRBJ2-7
TGTGCCAGCAGTCTTTCGGGCTACGAGCAGTACTTC
CASSLSGYEQYF
>NA|TRBV11-2|NA|TRBJ1-5
TGTGCCAGCAGCTTATCGGGCAATCAGCCCCAGCATTTT
CASSLSGNQPQHF
>NA|TRBV29-1|NA|TRBJ2-3
TGCAGCGTTGAAGATTCCCTCACAGATACGCAGTATTTT
CSVEDSLTDTQYF
>NA|TRBV6-5|TRBD2|TRBJ2-3
TGTGCCAGCAGTTGGACTAGCGGGAGGCTAGATACGCAGTATTTT
CASSWTSGRLDTQYF
>once|TRBV18|TRBD1|TRBJ1-5
TGTGCCAGCTCACCACAACAGGGGGCAAAGCAGCCCCAGCATTTT
CASSPQQGAKQPQHF
>NA|TRBV30|TRBD2|TRBJ2-1
TGTGCCTGGAGTGTACTAGGGCTAGCGGGCAATGAGCAGTTCTTC
CAWSVLGLAGNEQFF
>NA|TRBV6-6|TRBD1|TRBJ2-3
TGTGCCAGCAGTTACGGGGACAGCTATTTCACGGATACGCAGTATTTT
CASSYGDSYFTDTQYF